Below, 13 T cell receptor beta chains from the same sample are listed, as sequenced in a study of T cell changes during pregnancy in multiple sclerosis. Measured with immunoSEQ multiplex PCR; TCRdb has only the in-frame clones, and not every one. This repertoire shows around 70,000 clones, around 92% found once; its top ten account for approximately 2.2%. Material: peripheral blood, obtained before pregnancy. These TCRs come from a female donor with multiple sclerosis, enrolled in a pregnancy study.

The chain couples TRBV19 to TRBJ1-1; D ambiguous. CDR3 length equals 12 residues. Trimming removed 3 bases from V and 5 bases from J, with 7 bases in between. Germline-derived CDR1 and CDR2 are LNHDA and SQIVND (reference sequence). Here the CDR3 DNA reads TGTGCCAGTAGTATGGGCTGGACTGAAGCTTTCTTT. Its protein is CASSMGWTEAFF.

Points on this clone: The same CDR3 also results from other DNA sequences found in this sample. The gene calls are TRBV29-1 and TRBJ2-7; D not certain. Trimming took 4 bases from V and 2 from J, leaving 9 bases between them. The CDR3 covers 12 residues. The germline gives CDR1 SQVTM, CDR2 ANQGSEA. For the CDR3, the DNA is TGCAGCGTTGGTGGCAGTCCCTACGAGCAGTACTTC. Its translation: CSVGGSPYEQYF.

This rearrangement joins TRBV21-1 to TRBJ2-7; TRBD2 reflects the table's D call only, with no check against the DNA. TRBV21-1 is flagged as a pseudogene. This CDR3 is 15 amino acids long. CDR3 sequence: CASSKALPLRREQYF. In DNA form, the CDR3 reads TGTGCCAGCAGCAAAGCCCTCCCCCTACGGCGGGAGCAGTACTTC.

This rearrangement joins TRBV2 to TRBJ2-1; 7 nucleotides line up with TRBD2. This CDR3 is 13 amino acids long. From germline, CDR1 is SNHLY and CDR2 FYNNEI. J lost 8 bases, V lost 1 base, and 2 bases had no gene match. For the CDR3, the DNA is TGTGCCAGCAGTGAAGAAGGACTAGATGAGCAGTTCTTC. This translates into CASSEEGLDEQFF. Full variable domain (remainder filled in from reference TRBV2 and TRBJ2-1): EPEVTQTPSHQVTQMGQEVILRCVPISNHLYFYWYRQILGQKVEFLVSFYNNEISEKSEIFDDQFSVERPDGSNFTLKIRSTKLEDSAMYFCASSEEGLDEQFFGPGTRLTVL.

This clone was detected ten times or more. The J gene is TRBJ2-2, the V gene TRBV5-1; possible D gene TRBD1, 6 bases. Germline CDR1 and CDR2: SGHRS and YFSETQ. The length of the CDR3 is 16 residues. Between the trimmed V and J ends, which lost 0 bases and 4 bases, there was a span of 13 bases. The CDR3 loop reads CASSLDGGASTGELFF. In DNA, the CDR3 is TGCGCCAGCAGCTTGGATGGGGGCGCCAGCACCGGGGAGCTGTTTTTT.

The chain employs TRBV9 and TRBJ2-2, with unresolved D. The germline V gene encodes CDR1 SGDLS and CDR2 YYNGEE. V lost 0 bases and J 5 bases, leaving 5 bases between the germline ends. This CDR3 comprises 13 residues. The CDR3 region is CASSVGGTGELFF. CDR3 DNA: TGTGCCAGCAGCGTAGGAGGTACCGGGGAGCTGTTTTTT.

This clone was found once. CDR3 DNA sequence: TGTGCCAGTAGTACTTGGACAGGGAACACTGAAGCTTTCTTT. Translating gives CASSTWTGNTEAFF. The chain carries TRBV19 and TRBJ1-1; 7 nucleotides agree with TRBD1. Germline lookup yields CDR1 LNHDA and CDR2 SQIVND (reference sequence). Unmatched junction bases numbered 3, after V lost 4 bases and J lost 1 base. The CDR3 contains 14 residues.

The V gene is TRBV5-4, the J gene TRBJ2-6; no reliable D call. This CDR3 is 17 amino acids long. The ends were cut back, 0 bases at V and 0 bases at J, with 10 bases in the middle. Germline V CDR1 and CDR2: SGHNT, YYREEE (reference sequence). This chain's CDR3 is CASSLATHASGANVLTF. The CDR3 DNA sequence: TGTGCCAGCAGCTTGGCGACTCATGCCTCTGGGGCCAACGTCCTGACTTTC.

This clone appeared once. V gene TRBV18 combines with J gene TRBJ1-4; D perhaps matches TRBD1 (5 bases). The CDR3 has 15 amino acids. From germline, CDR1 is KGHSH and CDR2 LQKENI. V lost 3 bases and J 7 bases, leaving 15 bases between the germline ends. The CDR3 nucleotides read TGTGCCAGCTCACCCGCGACAGTGTCGAGTGAAAAACTGTTTTTT. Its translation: CASSPATVSSEKLFF. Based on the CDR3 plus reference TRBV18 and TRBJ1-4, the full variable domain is NAGVMQNPRHLVRRRGQEARLRCSPMKGHSHVYWYRQLPEEGLKFMVYLQKENIIDESGMPKERFSAEFPKEGPSILRIQQVVRGDSAAYFCASSPATVSSEKLFFGSGTQLSVL.

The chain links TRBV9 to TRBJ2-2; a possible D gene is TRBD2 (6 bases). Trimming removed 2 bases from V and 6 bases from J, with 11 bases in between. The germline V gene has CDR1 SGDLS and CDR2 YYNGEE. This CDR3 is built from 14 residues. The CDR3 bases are TGTGCCAGCAGCGTCCGATGGGGGGCCGGGGAGCTGTTTTTT. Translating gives CASSVRWGAGELFF.

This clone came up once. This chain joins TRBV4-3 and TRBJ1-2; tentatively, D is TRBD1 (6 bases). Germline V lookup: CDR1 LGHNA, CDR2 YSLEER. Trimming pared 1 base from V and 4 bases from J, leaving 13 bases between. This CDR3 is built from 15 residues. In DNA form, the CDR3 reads TGCGCCAGCAGCCAAGGGGGCAGGGGTTCCTATGGCTACACCTTC. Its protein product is CASSQGGRGSYGYTF.

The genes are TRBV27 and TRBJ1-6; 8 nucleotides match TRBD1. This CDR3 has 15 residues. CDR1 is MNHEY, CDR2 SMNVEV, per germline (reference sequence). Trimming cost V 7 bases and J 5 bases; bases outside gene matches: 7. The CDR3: CASTNRQGNNSPLHF. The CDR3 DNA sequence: TGTGCCAGCACAAACCGACAGGGGAATAATTCACCCCTCCACTTT.

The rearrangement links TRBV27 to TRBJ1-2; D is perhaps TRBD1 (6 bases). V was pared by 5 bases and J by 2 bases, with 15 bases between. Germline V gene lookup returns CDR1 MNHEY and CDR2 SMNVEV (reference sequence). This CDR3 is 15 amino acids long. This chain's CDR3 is CASSPLTGPNYGYTF. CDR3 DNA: TGTGCCAGCAGTCCCCTGACAGGACCCAACTATGGCTACACCTTC.